Following are 8 T cell receptor beta chains from one sample sequenced in a study of blood T cells in healthy people across ages. Primed by a sample-barcoded 5' primer and a J-beta primer mix, a second PCR proceeded for about 6 to 12 cycles. TCRdb re-derived calls from the 5' RACE reads in MiXCR, one entry per CDR3 protein. The sample has fewer than 1,000,000 distinct CDR3 sequences; roughly 44% are singletons. The sequencing sample was made of blood. All receptors derive from a man aged 60 to 75 in good health.

The chain is built from TRBV6-2 or TRBV6-3 and TRBJ1-4; maybe TRBD1 (5 bases). Germline-derived CDR1 and CDR2 are MNHEY and SVGEGT. This CDR3 region has 14 residues. Trimming cost V 4 bases and J 7 bases, with 13 bases left between them. The CDR3, as DNA: TGTGCCAGCAGTTTCCGGGACGGGCTTGAAAAACTGTTTTTT. Translation: CASSFRDGLEKLFF.

The chain carries TRBV6-1 and TRBJ1-1, with no clear D. The CDR3 sequence is 15 residues long. Trimming shortened V by 0 bases and J by 6 bases, and 14 bases separated the two germline ends. Germline loops: CDR1 MNHNS, CDR2 SASEGT. The CDR3 protein is CASSEAMGFGPEAFF. CDR3 DNA sequence: TGTGCCAGCAGTGAAGCGATGGGATTCGGTCCTGAAGCTTTCTTT.

At least ten counts were recorded for this clonotype. The chain is built from TRBV18 and TRBJ2-4; D is possibly TRBD2 (6 bases). Germline V gene lookup returns CDR1 KGHSH and CDR2 LQKENI. The ends were cut back, 2 bases at V and 0 bases at J, with 11 bases in the middle. The length of the CDR3 is 16 residues. The CDR3 here is CASSPDTGVAKNIQYF. For the CDR3, the DNA is TGTGCCAGCTCACCAGATACGGGGGTAGCCAAAAACATTCAGTACTTC.

This chain links TRBV29-1 with TRBJ1-1, with TRBD1 matching over 7 bases. Trimming took 6 bases from V and 6 from J; bases not matched to a gene: 1. The germline gives CDR1 SQVTM, CDR2 ANQGSEA. The CDR3 runs to 10 residues. As DNA, the CDR3 is TGCAGCGTCAGGGGGGCTGAAGCTTTCTTT. This sequence encodes CSVRGAEAFF.

The chain carries TRBV7-9 and TRBJ1-2; 11 nucleotides agree with TRBD1. The germline V gene encodes CDR1 SEHNR and CDR2 FQNEAQ (reference sequence). Trimming cost V 5 bases and J 1 base; bases outside gene matches: 6. CDR3 length equals 16 residues. CDR3 sequence: CASSPGQGAINYGYTF. The CDR3 region has the DNA TGTGCCAGCAGCCCCGGACAGGGGGCTATTAACTATGGCTACACCTTC.

The chain couples TRBV10-3 to TRBJ2-3; no clear D gene. The germline V gene encodes CDR1 ENHRY and CDR2 SYGVKD. V lost 2 bases and J lost 0, with 6 bases in between. This CDR3 spans 14 amino acids. The CDR3 coding sequence is TGTGCCATCAGTGAGGCCGGGAGCACAGATACGCAGTATTTT. Translation: CAISEAGSTDTQYF.

The chain has TRBV20-1 and TRBJ2-3; tentatively, D is TRBD2 (6 bases). Trimming took 3 bases from V and 6 from J, leaving 13 bases between them. Per germline, CDR1 DFQATT and CDR2 SNEGSKA (reference sequence). This CDR3 has 13 amino acids. The CDR3 protein is CSARRHGRDTQYF. CDR3 in DNA: TGCAGTGCTAGGCGACATGGGAGGGATACGCAGTATTTT.

In this sample, this clonotype turned up a few times. This chain joins TRBV12-3 or TRBV12-4 and TRBJ1-1; possibly TRBD1 for D (5 bases). The CDR3 has 15 amino acids. Trimming stripped 5 bases from V and 1 base from J, with 14 bases between. DNA of the CDR3: TGTGCCAGCAGTCCCCCAGGGCTGGCGAACACTGAAGCTTTCTTT. Its translation is CASSPPGLANTEAFF.